This entry is about one T cell receptor (beta chain). Its antigen is undetermined. The data derive from a study of T cells in Graves' hyperthyroidism and ophthalmopathy. Study background: Peripheral blood was taken when the disease was first diagnosed, before any treatment began.

CDR1 is KGHSH, CDR2 LQKENI, per germline. The CDR3 is 15 residues long. V was shortened by 0 bases and J by 2 bases, with 10 bases between the two germline ends. The study's findings and limits: Prediction of ophthalmopathy progression came a median approximately 6.6 months pre-onset. Appearing also in blood were most of the thyroid clonotypes expanded above 0.001.

Authors of the study amplified TCR beta CDR3 regions from RNA transcripts. The HTBI primer set was used in a first-round RT-PCR of the TCR CDR3. Each CDR3 protein gets one entry after TCRdb re-called the multiplex PCR reads with MiXCR. Of a few hundred thousand distinct CDR3 sequences listed, roughly 15% were seen once; the top ten hold 15% to 20%. The rearrangement links TRBV18 to TRBJ1-2; possibly TRBD1 for D (6 bases). The TCR originated in a woman aged 60-70 years with Graves' ophthalmopathy. Sequenced: blood. Written as DNA, the CDR3 is TGTGCCAGCTCACCACCGATTGGACAGAACTATGGCTACACCTTC. This translates into CASSPPIGQNYGYTF.